In its sample, the clone carrying this T cell receptor beta chain was seen many times. This entry comes from a study of identical twins. TCRdb re-called the 5' RACE reads with MiXCR, one entry per CDR3 protein. This repertoire shows approximately 210,000 distinct CDR3 sequences, under 8.5% found once; its top ten account for roughly 15%. These data were likewise used in another study, on T cells expressing NK-cell markers.

The clonotype was recovered from a woman under 30 in good health. Sequencing used CD8+ T cells sorted from blood.

Here the CDR3 DNA reads TGTGCCAGCAGCCAAGGTTCGAAAGTTGAAGCTTTCTTT. Its protein is CASSQGSKVEAFF. The chain carries TRBV3-1 and TRBJ1-1; D is undetermined. This CDR3 comprises 13 residues. The germline gives CDR1 LGHDT, CDR2 YNNKEL (reference sequence). V was cut by 1 base and J by 7 bases, with 10 bases left in between.